The 7 T cell receptor beta chains below all came from one sample that was sequenced in a study of shared clonotypes between healthy human individuals. Method: immunoSEQ multiplex PCR; TCRdb's copy keeps in-frame clones and lacks some. Here the sample spans 2 million to 2.5 million clones, roughly 95% being singletons. Material: naive CD4+ T cells sorted from blood. This sample's subset: CD45RA+ positively selected. All receptors come from a man between 18 and 29 years old in good health.

V gene TRBV6-5 combines with J gene TRBJ1-5; a possible D gene is TRBD1 (5 bases). Germline assignment: CDR1 MNHEY and CDR2 SVGAGI. V dropped 2 bases and J dropped 7 bases, with 15 bases sitting between them. The CDR3 spans 15 residues. CDR3: CASSYDMQGGQPQHF. CDR3 bases: TGTGCCAGCAGTTACGATATGCAGGGCGGGCAGCCCCAGCATTTT.

This clone has a single count. The V gene is TRBV11-3, the J gene TRBJ2-5, with D uncertain. The CDR3 is 15 residues long. Trimming left V 1 base short and J 1 base short, with 10 bases between. CDR1 and CDR2 (germline): SGHNT, YENEEA. The CDR3 sequence: CASSLGVGPQETQYF. In DNA form, the CDR3 reads TGTGCCAGCAGCTTAGGGGTCGGACCCCAAGAGACCCAGTACTTC.

Concerning this clone: Other DNA sequences in this specimen translate into the identical CDR3. This sequence joins TRBV30 and TRBJ1-1; D is unresolved. The CDR3 sequence is 13 residues long. Trimming removed 0 bases at V and 0 bases at J, with 5 bases between. Germline CDR1 and CDR2: GTSNPN and SVGIG (reference sequence). CDR3 DNA: TGTGCCTGGAGTGTCAGAGTGAACACTGAAGCTTTCTTT. Translating gives CAWSVRVNTEAFF.

The V gene is TRBV5-1, the J gene TRBJ2-3, with 7 bases fitting TRBD1. This CDR3 region has 16 residues. Per the germline V gene, CDR1 is SGHRS and CDR2 is YFSETQ. V trimming: 2 bases; J trimming: 0 bases; junction bases outside the gene matches: 6. CDR3 in DNA: TGCGCCAGCAGCTTACTCAGGGGGTCGAGCACAGATACGCAGTATTTT. It yields the protein CASSLLRGSSTDTQYF. The full variable domain, rest sourced from reference TRBV5-1 and TRBJ2-3, is KAGVTQTPRYLIKTRGQQVTLSCSPISGHRSVSWYQQTPGQGLQFLFEYFSETQRNKGNFPGRFSGRQFSNSRSEMNVSTLELGDSALYLCASSLLRGSSTDTQYFGPGTRLTVL.

The chain recombines TRBV30 with TRBJ1-5, with unresolved D. The CDR3 totals 16 residues. The V gene's germline CDR1 is GTSNPN and CDR2 SVGIG (reference sequence). The V gene lost 4 bases and the J gene lost 6 bases, with 22 bases spanning the gap. CDR3 residues: CAWTQGKVLFGQPQHF. The CDR3, as DNA: TGTGCCTGGACCCAAGGAAAGGTACTATTTGGTCAGCCCCAGCATTTT.

V and J are TRBV5-1 and TRBJ2-1; 15 nucleotides align to TRBD2. Germline CDR1 is SGHRS and CDR2 is YFSETQ. Trimming took 3 bases from V and 7 from J; bases not matched to a gene: 5. This CDR3 has 16 residues. Here the CDR3 DNA reads TGCGCCAGCAGCTCACCCGGGACTAGCGGGAGGAATGAGCAGTTCTTC. Encoded protein: CASSSPGTSGRNEQFF.

The chain is built from TRBV19 and TRBJ2-2; TRBD1 might be the D (7 bases). The germline gives CDR1 LNHDA, CDR2 SQIVND (reference sequence). This CDR3 contains 15 residues. V gave up 1 base and J gave up 6 bases, with 12 bases separating them. The CDR3 DNA reads TGTGCCAGTAGTATAGCGGAGGGGGCGGCCGGGGAGCTGTTTTTT. It is translated as CASSIAEGAAGELFF.